The 32 T cell receptor beta chains below were found in one sample sequenced in a study of T cell changes during pregnancy in multiple sclerosis. Profiling relied on immunoSEQ multiplex PCR, and the TCRdb table lists in-frame clones only, not all of them. Of tens of thousands of clones listed, roughly 90% were seen once; the top ten hold more than 1.5%. The material was peripheral blood, obtained in the first trimester of pregnancy. The receptor set was obtained from a female donor with multiple sclerosis, enrolled in a pregnancy study.

The chain couples TRBV27 to TRBJ2-3, with 8 positions matching TRBD2. J was trimmed by 2 bases and V by 6 bases; bases with no gene match: 7. Germline CDR1 and CDR2: MNHEY and SMNVEV (reference sequence). The CDR3 sequence is 15 residues long. CDR3: CASRRTSGITDTQYF. CDR3 coding DNA: TGTGCCAGCAGACGTACTAGCGGCATCACAGATACGCAGTATTTT.

The chain's CDR3 is CASSSRTSGRYNEQFF. The CDR3 DNA reads as TGTGCCAGCAGCTCGCGGACTAGCGGGAGGTACAATGAGCAGTTCTTC. The chain links TRBV5-4 to TRBJ2-1; 14 nucleotides agree with TRBD2. J lost 4 bases, V lost 3 bases, and 3 bases had no gene match. The CDR3 length is 16 residues. Germline V lookup: CDR1 SGHNT, CDR2 YYREEE (reference sequence).

This chain joins TRBV9 and TRBJ2-1; 9 bases fit TRBD1. The CDR3 contains 15 residues. The junction had 8 bases not matched to a gene; V was cut back by 0 bases and J by 10 bases. CDR1 SGDLS and CDR2 YYNGEE come from the germline V gene. CDR3 region: CASSVEQGAYGEQFF. DNA of the CDR3: TGTGCCAGCAGCGTAGAACAGGGGGCCTACGGGGAGCAGTTCTTC.

The rearrangement links TRBV10-3 to TRBJ2-7; TRBD2 matches 8 bases. The CDR3 has 14 amino acids. The V segment lost 4 bases and the J segment 7 bases; nucleotides outside the gene matches: 9. Germline V gene sequence: CDR1 ENHRY, CDR2 SYGVKD. The CDR3 reads CAISGREVTREQYF. CDR3 DNA sequence: TGTGCCATCAGTGGGCGGGAGGTCACCAGGGAGCAGTACTTC.

The CDR3 DNA reads TGTGCCAGCAGCTTAGCGCGTAGCGGGGGGCTACTCACAGATACGCAGTATTTT. This codes for CASSLARSGGLLTDTQYF. The rearrangement joins TRBV7-2 to TRBJ2-3; TRBD2 matches 10 bases. CDR3 length: 18 residues. Germline values: CDR1 SGHTA, CDR2 FQGNSA. The junction had 8 bases not matched to a gene; V was cut back by 0 bases and J by 2 bases. The full variable domain, with the rest looked up from reference TRBV7-2 and TRBJ2-3, is GAGVSQSPSNKVTEKGKDVELRCDPISGHTALYWYRQSLGQGLEFLIYFQGNSAPDKSGLPSDRFSAERTGGSVSTLTIQRTQQEDSAVYLCASSLARSGGLLTDTQYFGPGTRLTVL.

The chain combines TRBV11-2 with TRBJ2-1; D gene ambiguous. The CDR3 has 13 residues. The germline gives CDR1 SGHAT, CDR2 FQNNGV. Deletions cut 4 bases from V and 2 bases from J, with 6 bases between. The CDR3 sequence is CASSYLPYNEQFF. CDR3 bases: TGTGCCAGCAGCTACCTACCCTACAATGAGCAGTTCTTC.

The V and J genes are TRBV28 and TRBJ2-5; the D is unclear. The CDR3 has 13 amino acids. Trimming took off 5 bases at V and 2 bases at J, with 9 bases between the two ends. Germline V gene data show CDR1 as MDHEN and CDR2 as SYDVKM. For the CDR3, the DNA is TGTGCCAGCAGTGAGTACGTACAAGAGACCCAGTACTTC. This codes for CASSEYVQETQYF.

DNA for the CDR3: TGTGCCAGCCGCCCCTGGGGGGGCGAGCAGTACTTC. Translating gives CASRPWGGEQYF. The rearrangement links TRBV27 to TRBJ2-7; TRBD2 matches at 7 bases. V was pared by 8 bases and J by 6 bases, with 7 bases of the junction left unmatched. The length of the CDR3 is 12 residues. Per germline, CDR1 MNHEY and CDR2 SMNVEV (reference sequence).

In nucleotides, the CDR3 is TGTGCCAGCAGTTTATTCAGGGGGCCGAACACCGGGGAGCTGTTTTTT. It translates to CASSLFRGPNTGELFF. The V and J genes are TRBV27 and TRBJ2-2; 8 nucleotides align to TRBD1. The CDR3 loop spans 16 amino acids. The ends lost 1 base at V and 0 bases at J; junction bases unmatched: 1. Germline V gene data show CDR1 as MNHEY and CDR2 as SMNVEV (reference sequence).

The chain joins TRBV5-4 to TRBJ2-7; 7 bases agree with TRBD1. This CDR3 has 15 residues. Trimming cost V 0 bases and J 6 bases; bases outside gene matches: 9. Per germline, CDR1 SGHNT and CDR2 YYREEE (reference sequence). The CDR3 DNA reads as TGTGCCAGCAGCTTGGGTCAGGGGGTGGGGTCCGAGCAGTACTTC. Translating it yields CASSLGQGVGSEQYF. The full variable domain, its missing parts supplied by reference TRBV5-4 and TRBJ2-7, is ETGVTQSPTHLIKTRGQQVTLRCSSQSGHNTVSWYQQALGQGPQFIFQYYREEENGRGNFPPRFSGLQFPNYSSELNVNALELDDSALYLCASSLGQGVGSEQYFGPGTRLTVT.

V is TRBV6-1 and J is TRBJ2-2; 8 positions agree with TRBD1. Germline CDR1 is MNHNS and CDR2 is SASEGT. The CDR3 is made up of 16 amino acids. V shed 4 bases and J 7 bases; nucleotides not matched to a gene: 11. CDR3 in amino acids: CASSGLSGQGIGELFF. CDR3 in DNA: TGTGCCAGCAGTGGCCTTTCAGGACAGGGAATCGGGGAGCTGTTTTTT.

The rearrangement links TRBV28 to TRBJ2-7, with a tentative D call TRBD2 (5 bases). This CDR3 contains 14 residues. The germline V gene encodes CDR1 MDHEN and CDR2 SYDVKM. V lost 6 bases to trimming and J lost 2 bases, with 14 bases between them. The CDR3 loop reads CASSRTGDTYEQYF. The CDR3 DNA reads TGTGCCAGCAGCCGGACTGGGGATACCTACGAGCAGTACTTC.

In the case of this clone: One end of the junction varies from germline; a read error may be responsible. The chain couples TRBV5-4 to TRBJ2-3; 7 positions match TRBD1. The CDR3 extends over 16 amino acids. The germline gives CDR1 SGHNT, CDR2 YYREEE (reference sequence). The CDR3 protein is CASSSEGARSTDTQYF. CDR3 sequence (DNA): TGTGCCAGCAGCTCCGAGGGGGCGCGCAGCACGGATACGCAGTATTTT.

The rearrangement links TRBV7-2 to TRBJ2-3; 12 bases are a match to TRBD2. Per germline, CDR1 SGHTA and CDR2 FQGNSA. The CDR3 sequence is 16 residues long. V trimming: 4 bases; J trimming: 5 bases; junction bases outside the gene matches: 7. CDR3 region: CASSSRLAGVLDTQYF. The CDR3 nucleotides are TGTGCCAGCAGCTCCCGACTAGCGGGAGTATTAGATACGCAGTATTTT.

CDR3 protein: CASRTSWTGNGYTF. The CDR3 DNA reads as TGTGCCAGTAGAACCTCCTGGACAGGGAATGGCTACACCTTC. V usage is TRBV19 and J usage is TRBJ1-2, with TRBD1 identical over 8 bases. The germline V gene encodes CDR1 LNHDA and CDR2 SQIVND (reference sequence). CDR3 length: 14 residues. Losses at the gene ends were 6 bases for V and 6 bases for J; bases not matched to a gene: 9.

The chain employs TRBV30 and TRBJ2-2, with 8 bases identical to TRBD1. The CDR3 contains 19 residues. The V and J ends lost 8 bases and 1 base, in that order; junction bases with no gene match: 21. Per the germline V gene, CDR1 is GTSNPN and CDR2 is SVGIG (reference sequence). The CDR3 sequence is CALRWDRIIHSLNTGELFF. Here the CDR3 DNA reads TGTGCCCTTCGGTGGGACAGGATTATTCATTCCTTGAACACCGGGGAGCTGTTTTTT. Variable domain in full (rest from reference TRBV30 and TRBJ2-2): SQTIHQWPATLVQPVGSPLSLECTVEGTSNPNLYWYRQAAGRGLQLLFYSVGIGQISSEVPQNLSASRPQDRQFILSSKKLLLSDSGFYLCALRWDRIIHSLNTGELFFGEGSRLTVL.

By proportion, this clone is medium-sized. The chain has TRBV2 and TRBJ1-2; 9 bases are shared with TRBD1. Germline CDR1 SNHLY, CDR2 FYNNEI. With V trimmed by 6 bases and J by 7 bases, 6 bases remained unmatched. The CDR3 is made up of 13 amino acids. CDR3 DNA sequence: TGTGCCAGCAGGGGACAGGGAATGAGTGGCTACACCTTC. Translating it yields CASRGQGMSGYTF.

This chain links TRBV5-1 with TRBJ2-5; D is possibly TRBD2 (5 bases). This CDR3 has 14 amino acids. Germline V gene sequence: CDR1 SGHRS, CDR2 YFSETQ. The ends were cut back, 0 bases at V and 4 bases at J, with 10 bases in the middle. The CDR3 loop reads CASSLDTRVETQYF. CDR3 nucleotides: TGCGCCAGCAGCTTGGACACTAGAGTAGAGACCCAGTACTTC.

V and J are TRBV7-9 and TRBJ2-5; the D is unclear. Germline V gene lookup returns CDR1 SEHNR and CDR2 FQNEAQ (reference sequence). This CDR3 region has 14 residues. The V end lost 3 bases, the J end lost 5 bases, and 13 bases lay between the germline ends. The CDR3 is CASSFTSRRETQYF. CDR3 DNA: TGTGCCAGCAGCTTTACGAGCCGTCGGGAGACCCAGTACTTC.

V is TRBV9 and J is TRBJ2-3; 9 bases match TRBD2. Germline trimming cut 0 bases from V and 3 bases from J; bases unmatched to any gene: 8. The CDR3 is 17 amino acids. CDR1 and CDR2 (germline): SGDLS, YYNGEE. CDR3 sequence (DNA): TGTGCCAGCAGCGTAGTAGACGCGCGGGAGGGGACAGATACGCAGTATTTT. It yields the protein CASSVVDAREGTDTQYF.

This clone was seen only once. The chain carries TRBV5-1 and TRBJ2-2; D is undetermined. Per germline, CDR1 SGHRS and CDR2 YFSETQ. Trimming removed 0 bases at V and 7 bases at J, with 10 bases between. The CDR3 length is 14 residues. CDR3 coding DNA: TGCGCCAGCAGCTTGGAACCAAGAGACGGGGAGCTGTTTTTT. It encodes CASSLEPRDGELFF.

This clone appeared a few times. V is TRBV27 and J is TRBJ2-7, with D perhaps matching TRBD1 (5 bases). In germline, CDR1 is MNHEY, CDR2 SMNVEV (reference sequence). This CDR3 contains 12 residues. Trimming left V 2 bases short and J 5 bases short, with 7 bases between. CDR3 protein: CASSLVGDEQYF. In nucleotides, the CDR3 is TGTGCCAGCAGTTTAGTAGGGGACGAGCAGTACTTC.

Comments on this clone: The sample carries other DNA sequences with the same CDR3. The rearrangement links TRBV30 to TRBJ2-7, with unresolved D. From germline, CDR1 is GTSNPN and CDR2 SVGIG (reference sequence). The V and J ends lost 4 bases and 0 bases respectively, with 10 bases between them. This CDR3 spans 13 amino acids. The CDR3 reads CAWTYRSSYEQYF. CDR3 DNA: TGTGCCTGGACGTACAGATCCTCCTACGAGCAGTACTTC.

The gene calls are TRBV7-9 and TRBJ2-3, with 10 bases aligning to TRBD2. The V and J ends lost 5 bases and 5 bases, in that order; junction bases with no gene match: 10. The germline V gene encodes CDR1 SEHNR and CDR2 FQNEAQ (reference sequence). The CDR3 is 16 residues long. The CDR3 DNA reads as TGTGCCAGCAGCGAAGGGACTAGCGTGTGGGGAGATACGCAGTATTTT. Protein product: CASSEGTSVWGDTQYF.

V is TRBV6-5 and J is TRBJ1-1; D is possibly TRBD1 (6 bases). V was trimmed by 1 base and J by 0 bases, leaving 9 bases between them. The CDR3 consists of 15 residues. CDR1 and CDR2 from the germline V gene are MNHEY and SVGAGI. Here the CDR3 reads CASSYFGQLNTEAFF. Here the CDR3 DNA reads TGTGCCAGCAGTTACTTCGGACAGCTGAACACTGAAGCTTTCTTT.

V is TRBV6-1 and J is TRBJ2-7, with D perhaps matching TRBD1 (6 bases). With 1 base removed from V and 3 bases from J, the gap between germline ends came to 10 bases. Germline CDR1 and CDR2: MNHNS and SASEGT. CDR3 length: 14 amino acids. For the CDR3, the DNA is TGTGCCAGCAGTGAAGGGGACAATCGCTACGAGCAGTACTTC. This translates into CASSEGDNRYEQYF.

The V call is TRBV19, the J call TRBJ2-3, with 7 nucleotides matching TRBD2. V lost 4 bases and J lost 1; bases outside the gene matches: 5. This CDR3 comprises 15 residues. Germline CDR1 LNHDA, CDR2 SQIVND (reference sequence). The chain's CDR3 is CASSTTSSRTDTQYF. The CDR3 region has the DNA TGTGCCAGTAGTACGACTAGCTCACGCACAGATACGCAGTATTTT. The full variable domain, in which reference TRBV19 and TRBJ2-3 provide the parts outside the CDR3, is DGGITQSPKYLFRKEGQNVTLSCEQNLNHDAMYWYRQDPGQGLRLIYYSQIVNDFQKGDIAEGYSVSREKKESFPLTVTSAQKNPTAFYLCASSTTSSRTDTQYFGPGTRLTVL.

The chain employs TRBV10-1 and TRBJ1-3; D unresolved. The CDR3 sequence is 13 residues long. V was clipped by 5 bases and J by 7 bases, with 12 bases between them. Germline V gives CDR1 WNHNN, CDR2 SYGVQD (reference sequence). The CDR3 DNA is TGCGCCAGCAGTCCCAACTCGTGGAACACCATATATTTT. Protein sequence: CASSPNSWNTIYF.

The genes are TRBV7-2 and TRBJ1-2; D perhaps matches TRBD1 (5 bases). The germline V and J ends were trimmed by 1 base and 2 bases, with 11 bases remaining between them. CDR3 length: 15 amino acids. Germline CDR1 reads SGHTA; CDR2 reads FQGNSA. The CDR3 here is CASSLGQYTNYGYTF. DNA of the CDR3: TGTGCCAGCAGCTTAGGACAGTACACCAACTATGGCTACACCTTC.

The chain links TRBV6-1 to TRBJ1-5; D might be TRBD1 (5 bases). The germline CDR1 and CDR2 sequences are MNHNS and SASEGT. The CDR3 is made up of 16 amino acids. Trimming left V 2 bases short and J 3 bases short, with 14 bases between. CDR3 sequence: CASSESRTIPNQPQHF. The CDR3 DNA reads TGTGCCAGCAGTGAATCACGGACAATTCCCAATCAGCCCCAGCATTTT.

The table lists this clone with a few counts. This chain connects TRBV11-3 to TRBJ2-2; 7 bases are a match to TRBD1. The trim removed 4 bases at V and 3 bases at J, leaving 8 bases unmatched. Germline CDR1 is SGHNT and CDR2 is YENEEA. The CDR3 totals 16 residues. CDR3 in DNA: TGTGCCAGCAGCTCCAGGACAGGCTTGTACACCGGGGAGCTGTTTTTT. Its protein product is CASSSRTGLYTGELFF.

The CDR3 spells CASSLAEDGAGIYEQYF. The CDR3 bases are TGTGCCAGCAGCTTAGCGGAGGATGGTGCAGGAATCTACGAGCAGTACTTC. The chain is built from TRBV7-2 and TRBJ2-7; TRBD2 is a possible D gene (5 bases). Germline V lookup: CDR1 SGHTA, CDR2 FQGNSA. The CDR3 spans 17 residues. Trimming stripped 0 bases from V and 3 bases from J, with 18 bases between. The full variable domain, in which reference TRBV7-2 and TRBJ2-7 provide the parts outside the CDR3, is GAGVSQSPSNKVTEKGKDVELRCDPISGHTALYWYRQSLGQGLEFLIYFQGNSAPDKSGLPSDRFSAERTGGSVSTLTIQRTQQEDSAVYLCASSLAEDGAGIYEQYFGPGTRLTVT.